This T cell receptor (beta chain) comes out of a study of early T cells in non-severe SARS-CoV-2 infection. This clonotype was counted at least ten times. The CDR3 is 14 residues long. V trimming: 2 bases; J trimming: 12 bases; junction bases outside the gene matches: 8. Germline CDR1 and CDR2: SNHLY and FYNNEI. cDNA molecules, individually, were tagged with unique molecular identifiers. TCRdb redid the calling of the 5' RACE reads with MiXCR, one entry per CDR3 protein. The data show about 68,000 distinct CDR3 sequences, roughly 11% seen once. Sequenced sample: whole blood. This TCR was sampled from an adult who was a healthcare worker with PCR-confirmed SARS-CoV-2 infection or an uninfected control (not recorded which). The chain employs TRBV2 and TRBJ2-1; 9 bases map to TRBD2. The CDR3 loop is CASSEMAGGPLQFF. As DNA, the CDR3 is TGTGCCAGCAGTGAAATGGCGGGAGGGCCCTTGCAGTTCTTC.